The 13 T cell receptor beta chains below were found in one sample sequenced in a study of OX40 agonist ivuxolimab in advanced cancers. Only in-frame clones appear in the TCRdb table, and some are missing; sequencing was by immunoSEQ multiplex PCR. The table has tens of thousands of clones, around 85% seen once; the top ten hold 4% to 6%. The input for sequencing was CD4+ or CD8+ T cells sorted from blood, taken in a trial of the OX40 agonist ivuxolimab. All receptors derive from an adult with an advanced solid tumor such as melanoma, head and neck, liver or kidney cancer.

This clone was seen only a few times. The chain carries TRBV9 and TRBJ2-3; D is perhaps TRBD2 (6 bases). Trimming shortened V by 2 bases and J by 6 bases, and 16 bases separated the two germline ends. Germline values: CDR1 SGDLS, CDR2 YYNGEE. The CDR3 runs 15 residues. CDR3 nucleotides: TGTGCCAGCAGCGTCCGGGACTCCCCTTGGGATACGCAGTATTTT. The encoded protein is CASSVRDSPWDTQYF.

The CDR3 region is CASLRGQGSYEQYF. In DNA, the CDR3 is TGTGCCAGCTTAAGGGGCCAGGGCTCCTACGAGCAGTACTTC. The chain links TRBV28 to TRBJ2-7; maybe TRBD1 (5 bases). The CDR3 sequence is 14 residues long. V gave up 8 bases and J gave up 0 bases, with 14 bases separating them. Germline CDR1 and CDR2: MDHEN and SYDVKM.

The chain recombines TRBV7-6 with TRBJ1-2; 7 bases fit TRBD1. The CDR3 is 15 residues long. Losses at the gene ends were 2 bases for V and 7 bases for J; bases not matched to a gene: 10. The germline gives CDR1 SGHVS, CDR2 FNYEAQ. The CDR3 region has the DNA TGTGCCAGCAGCTTAATAGGGGGCGCGGATGCTGGCTACACCTTC. This codes for CASSLIGGADAGYTF.

This clone was recorded only once. This sequence joins TRBV5-4 and TRBJ1-3; a weak D match, TRBD1 (5 bases). Germline V gene sequence: CDR1 SGHNT, CDR2 YYREEE (reference sequence). Trimming left V 6 bases short and J 2 bases short, with 15 bases between. The CDR3 contains 15 residues. The CDR3 nucleotides are TGTGCCAGCACACCGGGTGGGACGGCTGGAAACACCATATATTTT. This codes for CASTPGGTAGNTIYF.

V is TRBV5-1 and J is TRBJ1-1, with no clear D. Germline values: CDR1 SGHRS, CDR2 YFSETQ. V shed 3 bases and J shed 4 bases, with 10 bases lying between them. The CDR3 sequence is 13 residues long. Written as DNA, the CDR3 is TGCGCCAGCAGCTATAGACCTAGCACTGAAGCTTTCTTT. Protein product: CASSYRPSTEAFF.

This clone has just one count. The chain employs TRBV7-9 and TRBJ1-4; tentative D call: TRBD1 (5 bases). CDR3 length: 14 residues. V lost 1 base and J lost 10, with 13 bases in between. Germline loops: CDR1 SEHNR, CDR2 FQNEAQ (reference sequence). The CDR3 DNA is TGTGCCAGCAGCTTAGAAGGGGTTGGGGGAAAACTGTTTTTT. This sequence encodes CASSLEGVGGKLFF.

This clone has only a few counts. The gene calls are TRBV4-2 and TRBJ2-1; 7 bases are shared with TRBD2. Trimming at V came to 0 bases and at J to 6 bases, leaving 5 bases not matched to a gene. Germline V gives CDR1 LGHNA, CDR2 YNFKEQ. This CDR3 comprises 15 residues. The DNA for the CDR3 is TGTGCCAGCAGCCAAGACTGGGGGGGGACCAATGAGCAGTTCTTC. Translation gives CASSQDWGGTNEQFF.

This rearrangement joins TRBV5-1 to TRBJ1-3; D perhaps matches TRBD1 (5 bases). V gave up 1 base and J gave up 0 bases, with 5 bases separating them. Germline V gene lookup returns CDR1 SGHRS and CDR2 YFSETQ. The CDR3 extends over 14 amino acids. For the CDR3, the DNA is TGCGCCAGCAGCTTGACAGGCTCTGGAAACACCATATATTTT. Protein product: CASSLTGSGNTIYF.

The V and J genes are TRBV7-9 and TRBJ1-1; perhaps TRBD1 as D (5 bases). V was trimmed by 6 bases and J by 8 bases, leaving 16 bases between them. The germline V gene encodes CDR1 SEHNR and CDR2 FQNEAQ (reference sequence). The CDR3 runs 13 residues. The CDR3: CASRKAGTEEAFF. The CDR3, as DNA: TGTGCCAGCAGGAAAGCCGGGACCGAGGAAGCTTTCTTT.

The rearrangement links TRBV5-1 to TRBJ2-3; weak D call: TRBD2 (5 bases). The germline V gene encodes CDR1 SGHRS and CDR2 YFSETQ. The CDR3 length is 16 residues. Trimming cost V 4 bases and J 1 base, with 16 bases left between them. CDR3 loop: CASSSNPSRGTDTQYF. The CDR3, as DNA: TGCGCCAGCAGCAGTAATCCTAGCCGCGGCACAGATACGCAGTATTTT. Based on the CDR3 plus reference TRBV5-1 and TRBJ2-3, the full variable domain is KAGVTQTPRYLIKTRGQQVTLSCSPISGHRSVSWYQQTPGQGLQFLFEYFSETQRNKGNFPGRFSGRQFSNSRSEMNVSTLELGDSALYLCASSSNPSRGTDTQYFGPGTRLTVL.

The chain is built from TRBV14 and TRBJ2-1; TRBD2 matches at 10 bases. The ends lost 1 base at V and 2 bases at J; junction bases unmatched: 17. This CDR3 has 21 amino acids. The germline CDR1 and CDR2 sequences are SGHDN and FVKESK. The CDR3 DNA is TGTGCCAGCAGCCAAGCAAGAGCCGGGACTAGCGTCAGATTAGCCTACAATGAGCAGTTCTTC. Translation gives CASSQARAGTSVRLAYNEQFF.

V and J are TRBV6-5 and TRBJ2-5; D may correspond to TRBD1 or TRBD2 (5 bases each). The CDR3 has 15 amino acids. V was clipped by 6 bases and J by 6 bases, with 20 bases between them. Germline-derived CDR1 and CDR2 are MNHEY and SVGAGI. This CDR3 is CASSYTSRGTKTQYF. The CDR3 DNA reads as TGTGCCAGCAGCTATACAAGTCGGGGCACGAAGACCCAGTACTTC.

The chain recombines TRBV4-1 with TRBJ2-7, with D perhaps matching TRBD1 (6 bases). Trimming removed 6 bases from V and 3 bases from J, with 18 bases in between. CDR3 length: 15 residues. The germline gives CDR1 MGHRA, CDR2 YSYEKL. The CDR3 loop reads CASRDIGGVRYEQYF. CDR3 in DNA: TGCGCCAGCAGAGACATAGGGGGAGTCCGCTACGAGCAGTACTTC.